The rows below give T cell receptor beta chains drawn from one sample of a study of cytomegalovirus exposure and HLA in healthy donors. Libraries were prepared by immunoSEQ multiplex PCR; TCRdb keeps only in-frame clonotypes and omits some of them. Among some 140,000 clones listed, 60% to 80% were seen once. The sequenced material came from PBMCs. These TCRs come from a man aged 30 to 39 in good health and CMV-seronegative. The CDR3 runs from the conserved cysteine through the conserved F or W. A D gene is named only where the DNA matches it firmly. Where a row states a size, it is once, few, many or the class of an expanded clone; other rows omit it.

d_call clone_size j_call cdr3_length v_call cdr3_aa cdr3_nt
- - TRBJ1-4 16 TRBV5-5 CASSRDPGRENEKLFF TGTGCCAGCAGCCGCGATCCGGGACGGGAGAATGAAAAACTGTTTTTT
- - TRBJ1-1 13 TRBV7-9 CASSFGRDTEAFF TGTGCCAGCAGCTTTGGGCGGGACACTGAAGCTTTCTTT
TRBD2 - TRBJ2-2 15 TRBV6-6 CASSPGLADTGELFF TGTGCCAGCAGTCCGGGACTAGCGGACACCGGGGAGCTGTTTTTT
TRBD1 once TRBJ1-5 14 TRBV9 CASSRTGDNQPQHF TGTGCCAGCAGCCGGACAGGGGACAATCAGCCCCAGCATTTT
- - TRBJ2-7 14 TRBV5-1 CASSVAGISYEQYF TGCGCCAGCAGCGTCGCGGGTATCTCCTACGAGCAGTACTTC
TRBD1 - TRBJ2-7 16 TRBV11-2 CASSGTGTASSYEQYF TGTGCCAGCAGCGGAACCGGGACAGCTTCCTCCTACGAGCAGTACTTC
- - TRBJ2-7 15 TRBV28 CASSLPTGYLGEQYF TGTGCCAGCAGTCTACCTACGGGATACCTGGGCGAGCAGTACTTC
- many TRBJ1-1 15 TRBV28 CASSLPDTPGSEAFF TGTGCCAGCAGTCTACCCGATACCCCGGGGAGTGAAGCTTTCTTT
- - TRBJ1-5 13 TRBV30 CAWSPQGNQPQHF TGTGCCTGGAGTCCCCAGGGCAATCAGCCCCAGCATTTT
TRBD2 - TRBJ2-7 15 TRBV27 CASRFSGRAVYEQYF TGTGCCAGCCGATTTAGCGGGAGGGCTGTCTACGAGCAGTACTTC
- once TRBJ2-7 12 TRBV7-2 CASSWGGSEQYF TGTGCCAGCAGCTGGGGGGGCTCCGAGCAGTACTTC
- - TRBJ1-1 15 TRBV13 CASSLGGAGDTEAFF TGTGCCAGCAGCTTAGGTGGGGCAGGGGACACTGAAGCTTTCTTT
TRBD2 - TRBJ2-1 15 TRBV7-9 CASSPAGSSPNEQFF TGTGCCAGCAGCCCAGCGGGGAGCTCCCCAAATGAGCAGTTCTTC
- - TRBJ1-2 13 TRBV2 CASSFNGVGGYTF TGTGCCAGCAGTTTTAACGGGGTCGGTGGCTACACCTTC
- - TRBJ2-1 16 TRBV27 CASSRTGTGGYNEQFF TGTGCCAGCAGTCGAACCGGGACTGGGGGGTACAATGAGCAGTTCTTC
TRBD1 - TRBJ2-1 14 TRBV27 CASTRTGGRDEQFF TGTGCCAGCACCCGGACAGGGGGCAGGGATGAGCAGTTCTTC
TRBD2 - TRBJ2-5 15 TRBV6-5 CATKLRAGVGETQYF TGTGCCACAAAGTTACGAGCGGGAGTCGGGGAGACCCAGTACTTC
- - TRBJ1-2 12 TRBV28 CASSPPIVGYTF TGTGCCAGCAGTCCGCCCATAGTGGGCTACACCTTC
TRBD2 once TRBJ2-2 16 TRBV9 CASSPSGTSGTGELFF TGTGCCAGCAGCCCTAGTGGGACTAGTGGGACCGGGGAGCTGTTTTTT
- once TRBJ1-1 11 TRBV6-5 CASSYLTEAFF TGTGCCAGCAGTTACCTAACCGAGGCTTTCTTT
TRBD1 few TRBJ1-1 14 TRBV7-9 CASSAQGAGTEAFF TGTGCCAGCAGCGCCCAGGGGGCGGGCACTGAAGCTTTCTTT
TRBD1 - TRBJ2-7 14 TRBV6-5 CASSERTGYNEQYF TGTGCCAGCAGTGAAAGGACAGGGTATAACGAGCAGTACTTC